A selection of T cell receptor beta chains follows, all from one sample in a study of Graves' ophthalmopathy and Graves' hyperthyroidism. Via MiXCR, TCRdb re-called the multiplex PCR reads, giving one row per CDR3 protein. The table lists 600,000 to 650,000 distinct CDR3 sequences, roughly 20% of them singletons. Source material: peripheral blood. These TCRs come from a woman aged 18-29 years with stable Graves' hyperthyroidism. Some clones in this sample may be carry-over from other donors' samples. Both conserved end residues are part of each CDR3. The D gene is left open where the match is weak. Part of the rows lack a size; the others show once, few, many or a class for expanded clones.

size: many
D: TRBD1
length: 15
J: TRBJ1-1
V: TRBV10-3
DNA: TGTGCCATCAGTGTGGCAGGGGGAGAGAACACTGAAGCTTTCTTT
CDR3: CAISVAGGENTEAFF

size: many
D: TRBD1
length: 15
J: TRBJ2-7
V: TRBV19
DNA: TGTGCCAGTAGCCTTGGGTCAGGGGGCGGCTACGAGCAGTACTTC
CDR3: CASSLGSGGGYEQYF

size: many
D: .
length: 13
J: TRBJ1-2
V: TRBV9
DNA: TGTGCCAGCAGCCTAGGCAGTACCCGGGGCTACACCTTC
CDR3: CASSLGSTRGYTF

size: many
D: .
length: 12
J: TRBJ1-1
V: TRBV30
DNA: TGTGCCTGGAATCCTGGACGGGTAAAGGCTTTCTTT
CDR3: CAWNPGRVKAFF

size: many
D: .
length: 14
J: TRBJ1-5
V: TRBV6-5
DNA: TGTGCCAGCAGTTACGCCGGAGGCAATCAGCCCCAGCATTTT
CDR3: CASSYAGGNQPQHF

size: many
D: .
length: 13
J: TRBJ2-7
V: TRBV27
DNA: TGTGCCAGCAGTTTAGAACAGGGCTACGAGCAGTACTTC
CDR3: CASSLEQGYEQYF

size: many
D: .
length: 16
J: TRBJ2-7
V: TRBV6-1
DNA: TGTGCCAGCAGGGAGAAAAGAGTTCCCGTTCCCTACGAGCAGTACTTC
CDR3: CASREKRVPVPYEQYF

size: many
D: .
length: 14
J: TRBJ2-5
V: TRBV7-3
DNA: TGTGCCAGCAGCCAGTGGGATGGCGCCGGGACCCAGTACTTC
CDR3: CASSQWDGAGTQYF

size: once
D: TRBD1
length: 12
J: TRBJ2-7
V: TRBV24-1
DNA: TGTGCCACGCAGGGGGTTTCCTACGAGCAGTACTTC
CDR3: CATQGVSYEQYF

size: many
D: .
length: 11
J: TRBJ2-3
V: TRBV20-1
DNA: TGCAGTGCTAGTAGGACAGATACGCAGTATTTT
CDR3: CSASRTDTQYF

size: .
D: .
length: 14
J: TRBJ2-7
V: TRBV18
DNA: TGTGCCAGCGCGACCGGGACGTCAAACTACGAGCAGTACTTC
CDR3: CASATGTSNYEQYF

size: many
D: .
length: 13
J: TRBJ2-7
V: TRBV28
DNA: TGTGGCAGCAGTTTAATTGGCGCCTACGAGCAGTACTTC
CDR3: CGSSLIGAYEQYF

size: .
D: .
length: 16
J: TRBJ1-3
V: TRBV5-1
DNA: TGCGCCAGCAGCTTGAAAGGGCAAAGCTCTGGAAACACCATATATTTT
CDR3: CASSLKGQSSGNTIYF

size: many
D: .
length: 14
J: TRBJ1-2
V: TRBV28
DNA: TGTGCCAGCACCCTCGTCGGGAAGGGCGGAGGCTACACCTTC
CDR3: CASTLVGKGGGYTF

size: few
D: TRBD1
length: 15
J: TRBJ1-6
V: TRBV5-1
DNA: TGCGCCAGCAGCACCGGGGACAGGATTGTGTCACCCCTCCACTTT
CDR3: CASSTGDRIVSPLHF

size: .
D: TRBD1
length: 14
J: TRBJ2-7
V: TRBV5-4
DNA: TGTGCCAGCAGCTTGGGGGGACAGGTTTACGAGCAGTACTTC
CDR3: CASSLGGQVYEQYF

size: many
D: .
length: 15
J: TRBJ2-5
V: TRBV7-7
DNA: TGTGCCAGCAGCCCGGCGGCGTACCCATTGGAGACCCAGTACTTC
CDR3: CASSPAAYPLETQYF

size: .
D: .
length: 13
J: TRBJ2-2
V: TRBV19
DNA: TGTGCCAGTAGCATCGAGGGTGCCGGGGAGCTGTTTTTT
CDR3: CASSIEGAGELFF

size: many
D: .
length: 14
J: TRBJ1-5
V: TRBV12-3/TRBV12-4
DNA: TGTGCCAGCAGTTTGATGTATAGCAATCAGCCCCAGCATTTT
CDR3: CASSLMYSNQPQHF

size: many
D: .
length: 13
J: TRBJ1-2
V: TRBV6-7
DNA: TGTGCCTGCCAGGGATCGAGTAACTATGGCTACACCTTC
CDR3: CACQGSSNYGYTF

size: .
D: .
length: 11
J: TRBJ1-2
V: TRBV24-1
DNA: TGTGCCACCATGGACAACTATGGCTACACCTTC
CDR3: CATMDNYGYTF

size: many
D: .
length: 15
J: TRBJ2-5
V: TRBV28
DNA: TGTGCCAGCAGTAAGACCGGGACTCGACAAGAGACCCAGTACTTC
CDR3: CASSKTGTRQETQYF

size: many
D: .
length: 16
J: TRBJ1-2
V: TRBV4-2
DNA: TGTGCCAGCAGCCAAGCTAGCAGGGAGGCTAACTATGGCTACACCTTC
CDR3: CASSQASREANYGYTF

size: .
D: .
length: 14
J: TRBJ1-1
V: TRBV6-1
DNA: TGTGCCAGCAGTGAAGCGCCGATGTGGTCTGAAGCTTTCTTT
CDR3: CASSEAPMWSEAFF

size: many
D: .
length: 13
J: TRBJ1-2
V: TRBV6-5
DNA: TGTGCCAGCAGTTACTCAAGGGTAACTGGCTACACCTTC
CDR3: CASSYSRVTGYTF

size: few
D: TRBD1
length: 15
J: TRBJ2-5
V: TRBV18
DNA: TGTGCCAGCTCAGCTTCACAGGGGGCCCAAGAGACCCAGTACTTC
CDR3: CASSASQGAQETQYF

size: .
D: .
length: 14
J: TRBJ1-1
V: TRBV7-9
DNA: TGTGCCAGCAGCCTAGCGATAGAGAACACTGATGCTTTCTTT
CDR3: CASSLAIENTDAFF

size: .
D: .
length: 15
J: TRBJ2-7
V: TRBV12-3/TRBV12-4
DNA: TGTGCCAGCAGTTCGTCTAACAGGGCACTCTACGAGCAGTACTTC
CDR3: CASSSSNRALYEQYF

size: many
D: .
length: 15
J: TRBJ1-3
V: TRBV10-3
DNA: TGTGCCATCAGTTCCTCGGACCTTTCTGGAAACACCATATATTTT
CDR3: CAISSSDLSGNTIYF

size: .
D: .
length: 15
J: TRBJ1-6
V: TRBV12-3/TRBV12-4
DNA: TGTGCCAGCAGTGAACGGCACTCCTATAATTCACCCCTCCACTTT
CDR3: CASSERHSYNSPLHF

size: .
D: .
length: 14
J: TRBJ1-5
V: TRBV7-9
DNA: TGTGCCAGCAGCTTAGGGGACACAGGGCAGCCCCAGCATTTT
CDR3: CASSLGDTGQPQHF

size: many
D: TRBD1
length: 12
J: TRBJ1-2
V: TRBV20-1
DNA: TGCAGTGCAAGTGACAGGGGTTATGGCTACACCTTC
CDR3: CSASDRGYGYTF

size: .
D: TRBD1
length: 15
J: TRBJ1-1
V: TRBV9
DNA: TGTGCCAGCAGCTCCTCCGGGACAGGGAGCACTGAAGCTTTCTTT
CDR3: CASSSSGTGSTEAFF

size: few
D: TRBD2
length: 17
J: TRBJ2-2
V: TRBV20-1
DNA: TGCAGTGCTAGAGACTTTAGCGGGGGCGCGAACACCGGGGAGCTGTTTTTT
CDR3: CSARDFSGGANTGELFF

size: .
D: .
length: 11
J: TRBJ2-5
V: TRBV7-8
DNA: TGTGCCAGCAGCACAAGGGAGAGCCAGTACTTC
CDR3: CASSTRESQYF

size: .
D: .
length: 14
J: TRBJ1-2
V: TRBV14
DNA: TGTGCCAGCAGCCAAGTCGGCAGTACTTATGGCTACACCTTC
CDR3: CASSQVGSTYGYTF

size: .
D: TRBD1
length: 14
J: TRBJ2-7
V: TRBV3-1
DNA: TGTGCCAGCCGCCGTCAGGGGGCCCACTACGAGCAGTACTTC
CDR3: CASRRQGAHYEQYF

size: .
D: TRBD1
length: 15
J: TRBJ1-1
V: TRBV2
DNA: TGTGCCAGCAGCTGGGGGGGACAGGGGAGGATTGAAGCTTTCTTT
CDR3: CASSWGGQGRIEAFF

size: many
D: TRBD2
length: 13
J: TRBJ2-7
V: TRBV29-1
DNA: TGCAGCGTGGAGTTGGGGGGGACCACCGAGCAGTACTTC
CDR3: CSVELGGTTEQYF

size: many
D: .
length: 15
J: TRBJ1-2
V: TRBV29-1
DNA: TGCAGCGTTGAAGATCGGGGGTATTCAAACTATGGCTACACCTTC
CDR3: CSVEDRGYSNYGYTF

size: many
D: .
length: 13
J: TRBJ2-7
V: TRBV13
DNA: TGTGCCAGCAATCTCTACGGGGCAGGCGAGCAGTACTTC
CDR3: CASNLYGAGEQYF

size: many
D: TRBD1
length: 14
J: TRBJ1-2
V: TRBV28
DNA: TGTGCCAGCAGTTTGGGTGGACAGGCTTTGGGCTACACCTTC
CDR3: CASSLGGQALGYTF

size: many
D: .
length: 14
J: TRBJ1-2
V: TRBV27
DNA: TGTGCCAGCAGCTTAGGCGGCCGGAACTATGGCTACACCTTC
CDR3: CASSLGGRNYGYTF

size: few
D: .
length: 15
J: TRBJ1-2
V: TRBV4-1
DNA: TGCGCCAGCAGCCAACTAAGGACAGATCCCTATGGCTACACCTTC
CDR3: CASSQLRTDPYGYTF

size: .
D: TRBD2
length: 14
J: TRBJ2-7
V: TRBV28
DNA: TGTGCCAGCAGTGTGACTAGCGCCTACTACGAGCAGTACTTC
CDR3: CASSVTSAYYEQYF

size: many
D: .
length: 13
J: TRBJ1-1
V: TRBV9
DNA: TGTGCCAGCAGCGTAGTCGGATACACTGAAGCTTTCTTT
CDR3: CASSVVGYTEAFF

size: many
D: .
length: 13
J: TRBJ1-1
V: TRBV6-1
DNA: TGTGCCAGCAGTGAAGGTTGGGGGACTGAAGCTTTCTTT
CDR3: CASSEGWGTEAFF

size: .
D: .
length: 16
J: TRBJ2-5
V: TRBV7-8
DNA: TGTGCCAGCAGCTTACGGCAGACCTATCCACATGAGACCCAGTACTTC
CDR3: CASSLRQTYPHETQYF

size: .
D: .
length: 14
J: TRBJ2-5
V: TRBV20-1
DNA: TGCAGTGCTCCCCTTAGGGGGAGGGAAGAGACCCAGTACTTC
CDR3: CSAPLRGREETQYF

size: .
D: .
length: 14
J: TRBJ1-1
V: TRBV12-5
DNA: TGTGCTAGTGGCTTAACAGGCAGGGACACTGAAGCTTTCTTT
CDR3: CASGLTGRDTEAFF

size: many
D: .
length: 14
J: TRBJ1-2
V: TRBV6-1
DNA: TGTGCCAGCAGTGAAGGATTGCCCTCAAGGGGCTACACCTTC
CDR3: CASSEGLPSRGYTF

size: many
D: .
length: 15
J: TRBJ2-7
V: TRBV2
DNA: TGTGCCAGCAGCGCCGGGAGAGTCCGAACCTACGAGCAGTACTTC
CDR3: CASSAGRVRTYEQYF

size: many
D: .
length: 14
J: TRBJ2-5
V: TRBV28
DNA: TGTGCCAGCAGTTTCTCGGACTCGCAAGAGACCCAGTACTTC
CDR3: CASSFSDSQETQYF

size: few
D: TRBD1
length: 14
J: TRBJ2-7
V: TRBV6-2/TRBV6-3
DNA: TGTGCCAGCAGTGACAGGGAAAATCGGTACGAGCAGTACTTC
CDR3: CASSDRENRYEQYF